What follows describes a single T cell receptor beta chain. The sample is drawn from a study of blood T cell repertoires in COVID-19. In the study overall: Samples representing acute and convalescent COVID-19 were sourced from the United States, Italy and Spain. T cells, B-cell-depleted T cells, or PBMCs supplied cDNA or gDNA.

This study enrolled people aged 18 to 89 from roughly 24 US geographic areas. V lost 2 bases to trimming and J lost 5 bases; unmatched junction nucleotides: 6. This CDR3 is built from 16 residues. In germline, CDR1 is SGHDT, CDR2 YYEEEE. Original data processing: Using reference gene primer amplification, nucleated cell counts were estimated. This table comes from immunoSEQ multiplex PCR, and its TCRdb copy is limited to in-frame clones, with some not included. That table is the source of V, J and clone size, and D and trimming were worked out from the DNA. This table holds about 230,000 clones, around 88% found once.

This sequence was found in a woman between 40 and 55 years old with acute COVID-19. The sample taken for sequencing was PBMCs or T cells enriched from blood (not recorded which). The chain links TRBV5-6 to TRBJ2-2, with 10 positions matching TRBD1. As DNA, the CDR3 is TGTGCCAGCAGCTTCACCGGGACAGGGGCAACCGGGGAGCTGTTTTTT. Protein: CASSFTGTGATGELFF.